This T cell receptor beta chain was captured by sequencing in a study of T-cell memory formation after mild COVID-19. Study-level points and caveats: Contracting CD4+ clones were located mainly in CM and EM, and CD8+ clones in EMRA. There were some responding clones in pre-infection memory, which suggested that cross-reactive memory had joined. Later expanders leaned CD4+, whereas day 15 to 85 contracting clones were balanced CD4/CD8.

V gave up 2 bases and J gave up 1 base, with 11 bases separating them. Germline values: CDR1 MGHRA, CDR2 YSYEKL. This CDR3 is built from 16 residues. Remarks on this clonotype: Its antigen is unknown.

TCRdb analysed the 5' RACE reads with MiXCR anew, one entry per CDR3 protein. Of more than 300,000 distinct CDR3 sequences in the sample, over 11% were seen once. V usage is TRBV4-1 and J usage is TRBJ2-2; tentatively, D is TRBD1 or TRBD2 (5 bases each). The origin of this receptor is a man younger than 35 who had mild COVID-19 (a few samples of this study predate the infection). Cell type and time point are not known. Source material: PBMCs or a T cell subset sorted from them (not recorded which). CDR3: CASSQFGTQNTGELFF. The CDR3 nucleotides are TGCGCCAGCAGCCAATTCGGGACCCAGAACACCGGGGAGCTGTTTTTT.